Shown below are 16 T cell receptor beta chains from a single sample sequenced in a study of PD-1 blockade in classical Hodgkin lymphoma. Brentuximab vedotin exposure varied, and every patient relapsed after autologous stem cell transplantation. Some clones are missing from TCRdb's copy, which holds only in-frame ones; the method was immunoSEQ multiplex PCR. The repertoire holds around 99,000 clones, with more than 80% as singletons. The source was peripheral blood mononuclear cells (PBMCs), collected before the second cycle of nivolumab. Source of these receptors: a human donor with classical Hodgkin lymphoma.

This clone was recorded once. The rearrangement uses TRBV7-8 and TRBJ2-5, with D uncertain. The CDR3 totals 13 residues. From germline, CDR1 is SGHVS and CDR2 FQNEAQ. With 4 bases removed from V and 4 bases from J, the gap between germline ends came to 10 bases. CDR3 bases: TGTGCCAGCAGCTCCCGCCGCGGAGAGACCCAGTACTTC. Protein product: CASSSRRGETQYF.

This clone was observed once. This chain joins TRBV11-2 and TRBJ2-1; TRBD2 aligns across 9 bases. CDR1 SGHAT and CDR2 FQNNGV come from the germline V gene. CDR3 length: 15 residues. The trim removed 5 bases at V and 4 bases at J, leaving 6 bases unmatched. The CDR3 DNA sequence: TGTGCCAGCAGCCAACTAGCGGGCCCTTACAATGAGCAGTTCTTC. It is translated as CASSQLAGPYNEQFF.

As concerns this clone: The same CDR3 is also encoded by other DNA sequences in this sample. J is TRBJ2-1 and V is TRBV5-1; no definite D call. Trimming removed 3 bases at V and 4 bases at J, with 2 bases between. The CDR3 has 11 residues. Per germline, CDR1 SGHRS and CDR2 YFSETQ. Written as DNA, the CDR3 is TGCGCCAGCAGCTCATACAATGAGCAGTTCTTC. Translated, it gives CASSSYNEQFF.

The chain couples TRBV28 to TRBJ2-3, with a weak D call TRBD2 (6 bases). V gave up 5 bases and J gave up 4 bases, with 13 bases separating them. Germline CDR1 MDHEN, CDR2 SYDVKM. This CDR3 has 14 residues. CDR3 loop: CASSPVGGSDTQYF. In DNA form, the CDR3 reads TGTGCCAGCAGTCCAGTGGGGGGATCAGATACGCAGTATTTT.

Details on this clone: The junction differs from germline at one of its ends, possibly a read error. This chain connects TRBV10-3 to TRBJ2-7; 9 positions agree with TRBD2. Germline CDR1 ENHRY, CDR2 SYGVKD. CDR3 length: 14 amino acids. CDR3 nucleotide sequence: TGTGCCATCAGTGAGTCGACTGGAGTGGGACTAGCCTTCTTC. Translation gives CAISESTGVGLAFF.

The rearrangement uses TRBV7-2 and TRBJ1-2; possibly TRBD1 for D (5 bases). The germline V and J ends were trimmed by 6 bases and 8 bases, with 19 bases remaining between them. CDR1 SGHTA and CDR2 FQGNSA come from the germline V gene. The CDR3 is made up of 14 amino acids. The CDR3 DNA sequence: TGTGCCAGCAGACCCCCGAGGGGTCCCCGGGGCTACACCTTC. This gives the protein CASRPPRGPRGYTF.

This clone was counted many times. This sequence joins TRBV9 and TRBJ1-2; 8 bases are a match to TRBD1. The V gene end was trimmed by 4 bases and the J gene end by 7 bases; junction bases not matched to a gene: 9. The germline CDR1 and CDR2 sequences are SGDLS and YYNGEE. The CDR3 has 14 amino acids. CDR3 amino acids: CASSRALDRVGYTF. The CDR3 nucleotides are TGTGCCAGCAGCCGGGCCCTGGACAGGGTTGGCTACACCTTC.

The V and J genes are TRBV2 and TRBJ2-1; 12 bases match TRBD2. This CDR3 region has 15 residues. Germline CDR1 is SNHLY and CDR2 is FYNNEI. V dropped 4 bases and J dropped 8; count of bases not matched to a gene: 6. CDR3 protein: CASSALAGGRDEQFF. As DNA, the CDR3 is TGTGCCAGCAGTGCACTAGCGGGAGGCAGGGATGAGCAGTTCTTC.

This clone has a single count. V gene TRBV27 combines with J gene TRBJ2-1; weak D call: TRBD2 (6 bases). This CDR3 spans 16 amino acids. Germline CDR1 is MNHEY and CDR2 is SMNVEV (reference sequence). V lost 2 bases to trimming and J lost 2 bases, with 13 bases between them. The CDR3: CASSLRGRYPYNEQFF. The CDR3 DNA sequence: TGTGCCAGCAGTTTACGGGGGAGGTACCCCTACAATGAGCAGTTCTTC.

This sequence joins TRBV5-1 and TRBJ1-3; D unclear. The CDR3 totals 16 residues. The V end was cut by 2 bases, the J end by 0 bases, with 12 bases between. Germline V gene lookup returns CDR1 SGHRS and CDR2 YFSETQ. DNA for the CDR3: TGCGCCAGCAGCTTTAGCCAGCCAGGCTCTGGAAACACCATATATTTT. It encodes CASSFSQPGSGNTIYF.

The chain combines TRBV7-2 with TRBJ2-2; D remains ambiguous. The CDR3 spans 14 residues. Germline lookup yields CDR1 SGHTA and CDR2 FQGNSA. V lost 6 bases and J lost 3, with 11 bases in between. CDR3 DNA: TGTGCCAGCAGGTTTCGTGGATACACCGGGGAGCTGTTTTTT. Protein: CASRFRGYTGELFF.

This sequence joins TRBV9 and TRBJ2-3; a weak D match, TRBD1 (5 bases). CDR3 length: 13 residues. Germline CDR1 and CDR2: SGDLS and YYNGEE. V gave up 5 bases and J gave up 3 bases, with 10 bases separating them. For the CDR3, the DNA is TGTGCCAGCAGTAGGGGAACGACAGATACGCAGTATTTT. Its protein is CASSRGTTDTQYF.

The gene calls are TRBV6-5 and TRBJ1-2; the D gene is possibly TRBD1 (5 bases). The CDR3 is 14 amino acids. Germline V gene data show CDR1 as MNHEY and CDR2 as SVGAGI. Trimming cost V 0 bases and J 7 bases, with 12 bases left between them. The CDR3 bases are TGTGCCAGCAGTTACTCGTGGGCAGGGAGTGGCTACACCTTC. This codes for CASSYSWAGSGYTF.

The rearrangement links TRBV18 to TRBJ2-1, with TRBD2 as a possible D gene (6 bases). Germline V gives CDR1 KGHSH, CDR2 LQKENI. The CDR3 loop spans 15 amino acids. V gave up 2 bases and J gave up 0 bases, with 8 bases separating them. CDR3 loop: CASSPRRDSYNEQFF. The CDR3 coding sequence is TGTGCCAGCTCACCAAGGCGGGACTCCTACAATGAGCAGTTCTTC.

The V call is TRBV5-1, the J call TRBJ2-7, with D tentatively TRBD2 (6 bases). Germline CDR1 reads SGHRS; CDR2 reads YFSETQ. This CDR3 is built from 16 residues. The V end lost 4 bases, the J end lost 3 bases, and 20 bases lay between the germline ends. The CDR3 DNA reads TGCGCCAGCAGCCTTACAATCGGGACTCTCGACTACGAGCAGTACTTC. It translates to CASSLTIGTLDYEQYF. Full variable domain (remainder filled in from reference TRBV5-1 and TRBJ2-7): KAGVTQTPRYLIKTRGQQVTLSCSPISGHRSVSWYQQTPGQGLQFLFEYFSETQRNKGNFPGRFSGRQFSNSRSEMNVSTLELGDSALYLCASSLTIGTLDYEQYFGPGTRLTVT.

The rearrangement uses TRBV10-3 and TRBJ1-2; 12 positions match TRBD1. The CDR3 has 14 residues. V lost 5 bases to trimming and J lost 8 bases; unmatched junction nucleotides: 6. CDR1 and CDR2 from the germline V gene are ENHRY and SYGVKD. CDR3 loop: CAISRGQGAVGYTF. The CDR3 DNA sequence: TGTGCCATCAGTAGGGGACAGGGGGCGGTAGGCTACACCTTC.